The clone carrying this T cell receptor (beta chain) appeared a few times. This CDR3 spans 13 amino acids. Trimming shortened V by 5 bases and J by 0 bases, and 7 bases separated the two germline ends. CDR1 and CDR2 from the germline V gene are MGHRA and YSYEKL. This entry comes from a study of T cells after yellow fever vaccination. From the 5' RACE reads, TCRdb called clonotypes with MiXCR, one entry per CDR3 protein. The data hold approximately 93,000 distinct CDR3 sequences, with 5.8% observed a single time. The TCR comes from a man between 18 and 35 years old who received the YFV17D yellow fever vaccine. The chain joins TRBV4-1 to TRBJ1-1; D uncertain. The material was CD8+ T cells sorted from PBMCs, obtained 10 days after the yellow fever booster vaccination. CDR3 nucleotides: TGCGCCAGCAGCACTACAGTGAACACTGAAGCTTTCTTT. Its protein is CASSTTVNTEAFF.